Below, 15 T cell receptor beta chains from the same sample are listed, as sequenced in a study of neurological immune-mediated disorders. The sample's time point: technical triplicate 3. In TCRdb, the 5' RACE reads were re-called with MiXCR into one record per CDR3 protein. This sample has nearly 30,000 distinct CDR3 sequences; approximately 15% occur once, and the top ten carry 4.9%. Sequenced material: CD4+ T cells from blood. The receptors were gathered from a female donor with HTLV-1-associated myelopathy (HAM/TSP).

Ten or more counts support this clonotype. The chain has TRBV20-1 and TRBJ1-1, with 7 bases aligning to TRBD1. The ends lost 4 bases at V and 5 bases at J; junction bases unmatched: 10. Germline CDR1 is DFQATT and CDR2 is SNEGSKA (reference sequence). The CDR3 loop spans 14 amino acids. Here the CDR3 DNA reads TGCAGTGCTACAGGGGGGTTGTCCTCTACTGAAGCTTTCTTT. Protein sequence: CSATGGLSSTEAFF.

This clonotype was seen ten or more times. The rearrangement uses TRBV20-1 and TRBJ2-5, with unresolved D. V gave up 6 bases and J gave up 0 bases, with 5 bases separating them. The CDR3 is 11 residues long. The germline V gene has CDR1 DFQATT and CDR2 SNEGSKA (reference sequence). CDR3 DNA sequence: TGCAGTGCAACGTACCAAGAGACCCAGTACTTC. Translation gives CSATYQETQYF.

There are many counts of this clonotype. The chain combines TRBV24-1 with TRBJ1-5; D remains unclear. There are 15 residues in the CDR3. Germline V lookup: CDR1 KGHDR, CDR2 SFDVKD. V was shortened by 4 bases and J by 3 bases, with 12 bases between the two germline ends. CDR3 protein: CATSDAKGNNQPQHF. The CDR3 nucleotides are TGTGCCACCAGTGACGCTAAGGGCAACAATCAGCCCCAGCATTTT.

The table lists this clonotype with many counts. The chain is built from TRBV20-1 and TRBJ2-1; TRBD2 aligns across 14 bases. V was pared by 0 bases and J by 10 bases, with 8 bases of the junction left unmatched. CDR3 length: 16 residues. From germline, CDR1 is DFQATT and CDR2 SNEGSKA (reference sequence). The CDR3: CSARDRTSGGQGEQFF. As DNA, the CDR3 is TGCAGTGCTAGAGATCGGACTAGCGGGGGGCAGGGGGAGCAGTTCTTC.

CDR3 protein: CASSLGRGRGPNTGELFF. In nucleotides, the CDR3 is TGTGCCAGCAGTTTGGGCAGGGGGCGCGGGCCAAACACCGGGGAGCTGTTTTTT. The V call is TRBV12-3 or TRBV12-4, the J call TRBJ2-2, with 8 bases fitting TRBD1. Trimming took 3 bases from V and 2 from J; bases not matched to a gene: 11. CDR3 length: 18 residues.

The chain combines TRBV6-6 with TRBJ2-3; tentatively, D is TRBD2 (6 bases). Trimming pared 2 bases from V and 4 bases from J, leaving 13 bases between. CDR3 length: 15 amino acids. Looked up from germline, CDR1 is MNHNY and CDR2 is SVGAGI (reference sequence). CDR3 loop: CASSYGGEGSDTQYF. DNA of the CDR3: TGTGCCAGCAGTTACGGCGGGGAAGGGTCAGATACGCAGTATTTT.

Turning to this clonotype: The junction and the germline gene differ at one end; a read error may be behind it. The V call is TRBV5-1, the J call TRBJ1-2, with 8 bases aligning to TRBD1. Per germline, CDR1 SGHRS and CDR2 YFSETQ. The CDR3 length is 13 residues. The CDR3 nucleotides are TGCTCCAGCAGTGGACAGACAGGGGATGGCTACACCTTC. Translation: CSSSGQTGDGYTF.

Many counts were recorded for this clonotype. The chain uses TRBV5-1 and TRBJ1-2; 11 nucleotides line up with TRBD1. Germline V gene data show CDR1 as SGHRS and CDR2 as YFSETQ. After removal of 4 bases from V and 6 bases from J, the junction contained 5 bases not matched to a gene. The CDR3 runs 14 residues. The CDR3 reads CASSPGQGVDGYTF. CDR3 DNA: TGCGCCAGCAGCCCGGGACAGGGGGTCGATGGCTACACCTTC.

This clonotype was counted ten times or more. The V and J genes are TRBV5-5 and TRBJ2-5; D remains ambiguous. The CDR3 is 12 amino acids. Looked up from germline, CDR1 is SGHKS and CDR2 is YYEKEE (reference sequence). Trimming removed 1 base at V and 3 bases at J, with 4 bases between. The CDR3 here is CASSLTKETQYF. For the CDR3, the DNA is TGTGCCAGCAGCTTGACGAAAGAGACCCAGTACTTC.

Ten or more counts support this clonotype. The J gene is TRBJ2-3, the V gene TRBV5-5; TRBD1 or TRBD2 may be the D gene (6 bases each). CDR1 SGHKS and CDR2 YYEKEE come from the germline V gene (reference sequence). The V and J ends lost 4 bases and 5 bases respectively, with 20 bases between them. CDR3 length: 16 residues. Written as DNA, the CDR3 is TGTGCCAGCAGCGCTCCTGGAGGGGGGAGAGGAGATACGCAGTATTTT. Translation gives CASSAPGGGRGDTQYF.

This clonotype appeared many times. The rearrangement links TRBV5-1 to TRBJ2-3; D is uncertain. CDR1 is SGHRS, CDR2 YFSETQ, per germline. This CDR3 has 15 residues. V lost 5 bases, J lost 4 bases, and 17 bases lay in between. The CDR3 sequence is CASRAGPAVADTQYF. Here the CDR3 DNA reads TGCGCCAGCAGGGCCGGTCCCGCTGTGGCAGATACGCAGTATTTT.

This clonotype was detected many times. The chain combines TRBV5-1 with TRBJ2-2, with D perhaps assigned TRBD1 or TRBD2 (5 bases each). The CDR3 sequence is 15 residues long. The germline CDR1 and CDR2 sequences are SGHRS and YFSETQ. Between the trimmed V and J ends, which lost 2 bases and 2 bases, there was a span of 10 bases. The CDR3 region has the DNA TGCGCCAGCAGCTTCACGGGACCAAACACCGGGGAGCTGTTTTTT. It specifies CASSFTGPNTGELFF.

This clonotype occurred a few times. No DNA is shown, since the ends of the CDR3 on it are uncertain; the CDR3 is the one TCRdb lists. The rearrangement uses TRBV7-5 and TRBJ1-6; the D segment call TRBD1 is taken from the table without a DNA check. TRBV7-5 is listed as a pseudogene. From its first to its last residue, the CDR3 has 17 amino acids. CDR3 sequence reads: CISVSEAAGNNNSPLHF.

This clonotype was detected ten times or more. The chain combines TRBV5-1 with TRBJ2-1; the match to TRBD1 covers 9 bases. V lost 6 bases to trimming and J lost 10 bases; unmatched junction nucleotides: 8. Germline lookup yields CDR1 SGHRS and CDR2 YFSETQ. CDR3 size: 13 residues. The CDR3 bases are TGCGCCAGCACCTTACAGGGGGCTAAGGAGCAGTTCTTC. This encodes CASTLQGAKEQFF.

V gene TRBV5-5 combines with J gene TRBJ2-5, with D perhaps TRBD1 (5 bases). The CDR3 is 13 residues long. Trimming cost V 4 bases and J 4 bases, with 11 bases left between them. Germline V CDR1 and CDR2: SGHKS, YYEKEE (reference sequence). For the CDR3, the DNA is TGTGCCAGCAGCCACAGGTGGACAGAGACCCAGTACTTC. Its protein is CASSHRWTETQYF.